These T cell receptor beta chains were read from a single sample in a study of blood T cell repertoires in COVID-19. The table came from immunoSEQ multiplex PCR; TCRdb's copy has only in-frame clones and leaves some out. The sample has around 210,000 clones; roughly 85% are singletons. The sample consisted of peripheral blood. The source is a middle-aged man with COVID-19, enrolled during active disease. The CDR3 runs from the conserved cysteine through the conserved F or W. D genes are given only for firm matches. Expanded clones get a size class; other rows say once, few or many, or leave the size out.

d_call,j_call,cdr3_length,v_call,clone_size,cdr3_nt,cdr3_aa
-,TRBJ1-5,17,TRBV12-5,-,TGTGCTAGGCCTGTTTTGGACAGAACTTATAGCAATCAGCCCCAGCATTTT,CARPVLDRTYSNQPQHF
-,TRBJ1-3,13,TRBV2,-,TGTGCCAGCAGGGACAGAACTGGAAACACCATATATTTT,CASRDRTGNTIYF
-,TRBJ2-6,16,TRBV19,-,TGTGCCAGTAGTATATCAGGGTCAGCTGGGGCCAACGTCCTGACTTTC,CASSISGSAGANVLTF
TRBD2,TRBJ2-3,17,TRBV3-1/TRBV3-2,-,TGTGCCAGCAGCTCAAGATGGCTAGCGGGAAGCACAGATACGCAGTATTTT,CASSSRWLAGSTDTQYF
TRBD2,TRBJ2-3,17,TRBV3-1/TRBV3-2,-,TGTGCCAGCAGCCACTTCAGACTAGCGGGGGGATCAGATACGCAGTATTTT,CASSHFRLAGGSDTQYF
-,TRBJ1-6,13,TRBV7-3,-,TGTGCCAGCAGCACACAAGCGAATTCACCCCTCCACTTT,CASSTQANSPLHF
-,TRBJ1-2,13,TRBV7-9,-,TGTGCCAGCAGCCTCACAGAGAACTATGGCTACACCTTC,CASSLTENYGYTF
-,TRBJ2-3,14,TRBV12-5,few,TGTGCTAGTGGTTTGGGGTCGGTGAGGGATACGCAGTATTTT,CASGLGSVRDTQYF
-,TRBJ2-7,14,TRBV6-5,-,TGTGCCAGTCAAAAGAGCTCCCCATCCTACGAGCAGTACTTC,CASQKSSPSYEQYF
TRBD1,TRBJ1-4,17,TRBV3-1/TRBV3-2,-,TGTGCCAGCAGCCAAGATCTCCGGCAGGGGGATAATGAAAAACTGTTTTTT,CASSQDLRQGDNEKLFF
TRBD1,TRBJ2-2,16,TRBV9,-,TGTGCCAGCAGCGTAGGGACGACAGGGGCGGCTAGGGAGCTGTTTTTT,CASSVGTTGAARELFF
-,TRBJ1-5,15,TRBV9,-,TGTGCCAGCAGCGTAGGGGGGGTTTTCAATCAGCCCCAGCATTTT,CASSVGGVFNQPQHF
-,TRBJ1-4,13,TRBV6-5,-,TGTGCCAGCAAATTATCAACTAATGAAAAACTGTTTTTT,CASKLSTNEKLFF
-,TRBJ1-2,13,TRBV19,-,TGTGCCAGTAGCAGGGACAATTTGTATGGCTACACCTTC,CASSRDNLYGYTF
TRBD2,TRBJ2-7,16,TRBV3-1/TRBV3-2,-,TGTGCCAGCAGCCGTAGCGGGGGGGTTTCTACCTACGAGCAGTACTTC,CASSRSGGVSTYEQYF
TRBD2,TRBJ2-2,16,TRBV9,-,TGTGCCAGCAGCGTAGCCAGCGGGGGGGCGGCCGGGGAGCTGTTTTTT,CASSVASGGAAGELFF
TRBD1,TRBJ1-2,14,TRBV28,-,TGTGCCAGCAGTTCCCCGACAGGGATCGATGGCTACACCTTC,CASSSPTGIDGYTF
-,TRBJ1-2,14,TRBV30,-,TGTGCCTGGACCCCGCCAGGGTTAATCTATGGCTACACCTTC,CAWTPPGLIYGYTF
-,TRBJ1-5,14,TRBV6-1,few,TGTGCCAGCAGTGATTCGGGGGTTGCTCAGCCCCAGCATTTT,CASSDSGVAQPQHF
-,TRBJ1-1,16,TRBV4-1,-,TGCGCCAGCAGCCAAGATCAGGTTCTATTGAACACTGAAGCTTTCTTT,CASSQDQVLLNTEAFF
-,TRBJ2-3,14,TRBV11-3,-,TGTGCCAGCAGCTCCGGGACAATCACAGATACGCAGTATTTT,CASSSGTITDTQYF
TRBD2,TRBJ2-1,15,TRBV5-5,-,TGTGCCAGCAGACCTAGCGGGAGCTCCTACAATGAGCAGTTCTTC,CASRPSGSSYNEQFF
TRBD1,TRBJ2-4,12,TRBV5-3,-,TGTGCCAGAGGACAGGGGAAAAACATTCAGTACTTC,CARGQGKNIQYF
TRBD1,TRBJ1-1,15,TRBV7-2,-,TGTGCCAGCAGCGGAGGACAGGGTTTCGACACTGAAGCTTTCTTT,CASSGGQGFDTEAFF
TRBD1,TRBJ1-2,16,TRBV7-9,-,TGTGCCAGCAGCCCCACACGGGCAGGGGGAGACTATGGCTACACCTTC,CASSPTRAGGDYGYTF
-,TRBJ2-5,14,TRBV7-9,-,TGTGCCAGCAGCTCCAGTCTAGCCCAAGAGACCCAGTACTTC,CASSSSLAQETQYF
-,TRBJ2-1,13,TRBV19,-,TGTGCCAGTAGTAGGACTGTCTACAATGAGCAGTTCTTC,CASSRTVYNEQFF
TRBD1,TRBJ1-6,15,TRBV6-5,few,TGTGCCAGCAGTTACCTGGACAGGGGGAATTCACCCCTCCACTTT,CASSYLDRGNSPLHF
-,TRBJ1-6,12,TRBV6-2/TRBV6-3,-,TGTGCCAGCAGTTACGGGACATCCACCCTCCACTTT,CASSYGTSTLHF
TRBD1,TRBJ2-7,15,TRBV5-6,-,TGTGCCAGCAGCAGAAAACAGGGGGCGAACTACGAGCAGTACTTC,CASSRKQGANYEQYF
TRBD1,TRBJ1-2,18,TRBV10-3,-,TGTGCCATCAGTCGGATAGACAGGGACAACCCAAGGTCCCCTGGCTACACCTTC,CAISRIDRDNPRSPGYTF
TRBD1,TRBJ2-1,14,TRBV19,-,TGTGCCACCTCCGGGACAGGGTTCTACAATGAGCAGTTCTTC,CATSGTGFYNEQFF
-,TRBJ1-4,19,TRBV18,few,TGTGCCAGCTCACCTGAGCCTGGGACAATCAGAGGGAATAATGAAAAACTGTTTTTT,CASSPEPGTIRGNNEKLFF
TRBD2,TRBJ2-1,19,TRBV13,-,TGTGCCAGCAGCCTTGGGACTAGCGGGGGAGCGCGTTATTACAATGAGCAGTTCTTC,CASSLGTSGGARYYNEQFF
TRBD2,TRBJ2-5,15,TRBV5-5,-,TGTGCCAGCAGCTTGGAAGCGGGGGGGCCGAAGACCCAGTACTTC,CASSLEAGGPKTQYF
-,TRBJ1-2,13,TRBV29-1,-,TGCAGCGCCCAGCTTGGGCAGATCTATGGCTACACCTTC,CSAQLGQIYGYTF
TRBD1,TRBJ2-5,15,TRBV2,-,TGTGCCAGCAAGGGGCAGGGGGCAGCAGGAGAGACCCAGTACTTC,CASKGQGAAGETQYF
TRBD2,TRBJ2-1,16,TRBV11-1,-,TGTGCCAGCAGCAAAAGCGGGGCCCTCTCCTACAATGAGCAGTTCTTC,CASSKSGALSYNEQFF
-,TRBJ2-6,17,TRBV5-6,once,TGTGCCAGCAGCTTGGGGGCGGGGTATTCTGGGGCCAACGTCCTGACTTTC,CASSLGAGYSGANVLTF
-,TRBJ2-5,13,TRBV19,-,TGTGCCAGTAGTACTACGATCCTGGAGACCCAGTACTTC,CASSTTILETQYF
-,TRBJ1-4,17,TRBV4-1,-,TGCGCCAGCAGCCAAGACCCCGGGGACATAAACTCGGAAAAACTGTTTTTT,CASSQDPGDINSEKLFF
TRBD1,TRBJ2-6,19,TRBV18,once,TGTGCCAGCTCATCGAACCGACCCGGGACAGCCTCTGGGGCCAACGTCCTGACTTTC,CASSSNRPGTASGANVLTF
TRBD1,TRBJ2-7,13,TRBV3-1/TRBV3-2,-,TGTGCCAGCAGCCAGGGACAGGGCTACGAGCAGTACTTC,CASSQGQGYEQYF
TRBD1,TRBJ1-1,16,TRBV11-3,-,TGTGCCAGCAGCTTAGGCCGTACAGGGGACAACACTGAAGCTTTCTTT,CASSLGRTGDNTEAFF